Below, one T cell receptor (beta chain) is given with its context. What it binds is not known. This sample's treatment: approximately 9-day PBMC culture with coronavirus spike peptide pools or control peptides (ViraFEST assay). Cultures used some 2 million PBMCs per well, approximately 9.2 IU/ml IL-2 and approximately 9 ug/ml peptides. Once obtained from cultured CD4+ T cells, the DNA was sequenced using the Oncomine TCR Beta short-read assay. TCRdb ran MiXCR on the PCR reads and lists one entry per CDR3 protein. This table holds about 1,700 distinct CDR3 sequences, about 73% found once. The sample comes from a study of vaccination and CD4 T cells after COVID-19. Study-level background: Convalescent patients gave post-COVID blood a median about 100 days post-diagnosis, range 35 to 161.

Between the trimmed V and J ends, which lost 5 bases and 6 bases, there was a span of 16 bases. Germline values: CDR1 SEHNR, CDR2 FQNEAQ (reference sequence). The CDR3 is 14 residues long. The rearrangement links TRBV7-9 to TRBJ1-1; possible D gene TRBD1, 6 bases. The material was CD4+ T cells from blood, cultured in vitro, obtained after SARS-CoV-2 vaccination. This receptor was identified in a human donor who had recovered from COVID-19. The CDR3 nucleotides are TGTGCCAGCAGCCGGGGGCTCGGGGTCGCTGAAGCTTTCTTT. The encoded protein is CASSRGLGVAEAFF.